This TCR beta chain was found in a study of blood T cell repertoires in COVID-19. Measured with immunoSEQ multiplex PCR; TCRdb has only the in-frame clones, and not every one. The sample shows over 100,000 clones, 84% of them seen only once. Trimming stripped 1 base from V and 6 bases from J, with 19 bases between. Germline CDR1 is SGHTA and CDR2 is FQGTGA. The CDR3 length is 16 residues. The rearrangement joins TRBV7-3 to TRBJ2-7, with D perhaps matching TRBD1 (6 bases). The specimen sequenced was peripheral blood. The clonotype was recovered from a man between 35 and 55 years old with active or convalescent COVID-19. The CDR3 sequence: CASSLNGGAIIGEQYF. For the CDR3, the DNA is TGTGCCAGCAGCTTAAATGGGGGCGCGATCATCGGCGAGCAGTACTTC.